This T cell receptor (beta chain) derives from a study of blood T cell repertoires in COVID-19. For the study at large: Acute and convalescent COVID-19 samples came from the United States, Italy and Spain. Nucleic acid was either cDNA or gDNA, and it came from T cells, B-cell-depleted T cells, or PBMCs.

Sequencing used immunoSEQ multiplex PCR; TCRdb keeps in-frame clones, though not all of them. The table records about 73,000 clones, roughly 89% of them present only once. The length of the CDR3 is 11 residues. The germline V gene has CDR1 SQVTM and CDR2 ANQGSEA. V lost 4 bases, J lost 14 bases, and 15 bases lay in between. This clonotype was obtained from a man of 80 years or more with acute or convalescent COVID-19. The genes are TRBV29-1 and TRBJ2-1; the D gene is possibly TRBD2 (6 bases). The sequencing sample was made of peripheral blood. CDR3 nucleotides: TGCAGCGTTGGGGGGGAAGAGCTAAAGTTCTTC. Amino acids: CSVGGEELKFF.